What follows is one TCR beta chain and its context. This CDR3 contains 17 residues. V lost 3 bases to trimming and J lost 6 bases, with 23 bases between them. Germline V CDR1 and CDR2: MNHEY, SMNVEV (reference sequence). Authors' data handling: By means of reference gene primer amplification, nucleated cell counts were estimated. Sequenced by immunoSEQ multiplex PCR; TCRdb stores in-frame clones only, minus some. The V and J calls and clone size come from that table; D and trimming were worked out from the DNA. The profile shows some 180,000 clones, roughly four fifths of them singletons. This sample is part of a study of blood T cell repertoires in COVID-19. The overall study: PBMCs, B-cell-depleted T cells, or T cells provided the cDNA or gDNA that made up the material.

This sequence was found in a man aged 50-60 years who had recovered from COVID-19. The chain recombines TRBV27 with TRBJ1-1; possibly TRBD1 for D (6 bases). The specimen sequenced was peripheral blood. CDR3: CASSFIIHSGGRAEAFF. The DNA for the CDR3 is TGTGCCAGCAGTTTTATCATCCATTCGGGGGGGCGGGCTGAAGCTTTCTTT.